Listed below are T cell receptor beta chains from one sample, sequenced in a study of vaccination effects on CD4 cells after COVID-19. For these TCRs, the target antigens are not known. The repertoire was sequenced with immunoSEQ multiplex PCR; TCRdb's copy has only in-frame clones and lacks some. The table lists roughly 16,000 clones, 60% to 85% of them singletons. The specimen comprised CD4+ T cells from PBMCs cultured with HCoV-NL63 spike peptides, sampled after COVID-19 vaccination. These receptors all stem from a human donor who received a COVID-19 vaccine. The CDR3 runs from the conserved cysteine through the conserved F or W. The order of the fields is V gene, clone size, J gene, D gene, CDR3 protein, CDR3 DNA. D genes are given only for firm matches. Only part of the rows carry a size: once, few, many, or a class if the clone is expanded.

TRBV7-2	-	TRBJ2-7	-	CASSVDYEQYF	TGTGCCAGCAGCGTCGACTACGAGCAGTACTTC
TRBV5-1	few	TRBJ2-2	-	CASSLFVRADTGELFF	TGCGCCAGCAGCTTGTTCGTCAGGGCGGACACCGGGGAGCTGTTTTTT
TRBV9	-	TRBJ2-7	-	CASSVGLSVGGAAYEQYF	TGTGCCAGCAGCGTAGGATTATCTGTTGGAGGGGCCGCCTACGAGCAGTACTTC
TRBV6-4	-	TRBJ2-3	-	CATSQGHTDTQYF	TGTGCCACCAGTCAAGGCCACACAGATACGCAGTATTTT
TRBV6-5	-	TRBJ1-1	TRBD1	CASRVTGGGEAFF	TGTGCCAGCAGGGTAACAGGGGGCGGTGAAGCTTTCTTT
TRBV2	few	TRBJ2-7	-	CASSELGSSYEQYF	TGTGCCAGCAGTGAACTCGGCAGCTCCTACGAGCAGTACTTC
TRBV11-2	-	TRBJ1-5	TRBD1	CASSLDQTGGQPQHF	TGTGCCAGCAGCTTAGACCAGACAGGGGGGCAGCCCCAGCATTTT
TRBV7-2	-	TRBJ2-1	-	CASRPGVTLVEQFF	TGTGCCAGCAGACCAGGGGTCACCTTGGTAGAGCAGTTCTTC
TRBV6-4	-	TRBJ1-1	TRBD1	CASSADRANTEAFF	TGTGCCAGCAGTGCGGACAGGGCGAACACTGAAGCTTTCTTT
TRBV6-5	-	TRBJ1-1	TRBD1	CASRTPGQAGTEAFF	TGTGCCAGCAGAACTCCGGGACAGGCGGGGACTGAAGCTTTCTTT
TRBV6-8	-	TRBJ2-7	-	CASRLRTANSYEQYF	TGTGCCAGCAGACTTAGGACAGCGAACTCCTACGAGCAGTACTTC
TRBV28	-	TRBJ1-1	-	CASSLPAETGAEAFF	TGTGCCAGCAGTTTACCGGCAGAAACGGGGGCTGAAGCTTTCTTT
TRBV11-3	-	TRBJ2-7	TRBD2	CASSTYSGSAQYF	TGTGCCAGCAGCACCTATAGCGGGAGCGCACAGTACTTC